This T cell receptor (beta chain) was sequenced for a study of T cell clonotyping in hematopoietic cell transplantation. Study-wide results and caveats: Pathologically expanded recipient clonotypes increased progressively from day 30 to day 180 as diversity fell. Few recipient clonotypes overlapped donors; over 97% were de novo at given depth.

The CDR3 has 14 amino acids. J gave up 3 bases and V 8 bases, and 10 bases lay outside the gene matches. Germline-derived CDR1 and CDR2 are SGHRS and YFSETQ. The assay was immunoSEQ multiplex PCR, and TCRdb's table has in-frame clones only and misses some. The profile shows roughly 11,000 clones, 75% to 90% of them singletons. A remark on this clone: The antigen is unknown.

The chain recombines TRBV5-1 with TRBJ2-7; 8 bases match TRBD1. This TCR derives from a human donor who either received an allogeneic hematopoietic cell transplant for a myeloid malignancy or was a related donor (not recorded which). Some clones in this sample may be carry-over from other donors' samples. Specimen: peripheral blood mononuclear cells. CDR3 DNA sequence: TGCGCCAGTTCCCAGACCACAGGGGGCTACGAGCAGTACTTC. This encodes CASSQTTGGYEQYF.